These T cell receptor beta chains were read from a single sample in a study of T-cell memory formation after mild COVID-19. TCRdb passed the 5' RACE reads through MiXCR, listing each CDR3 protein once. The sample gives about 430,000 distinct CDR3 sequences, around 24% of which show up once; around 8.7% is in the top ten. The sequenced sample was PBMCs or a T cell subset sorted from them (not recorded which). All receptors derive from an adult woman who had mild COVID-19 (a few samples of this study predate the infection). Cell type and time point are not known. Each CDR3 is given with its conserved first and last residue. D genes are given only for firm matches. The listing skips clone size in some rows; elsewhere it reads once, few, many or a size class.

CDR3aa | CDR3nt | abundance | j_gene | d_gene | v_gene
CASSLVRGANNEQFF | TGTGCCAGCAGCTTAGTACGGGGGGCCAACAATGAGCAGTTCTTC | few | TRBJ2-1 | . | TRBV7-2
CAISVPPFYEQYF | TGTGCCATCAGTGTCCCACCTTTCTACGAGCAGTACTTC | . | TRBJ2-7 | . | TRBV10-3
CSVAQGSGNTIYF | TGCAGCGTGGCCCAGGGGTCTGGAAACACCATATATTTT | . | TRBJ1-3 | . | TRBV29-1
CASNPTVADTEAFF | TGTGCCAGCAACCCGACAGTTGCAGACACTGAAGCTTTCTTT | few | TRBJ1-1 | . | TRBV12-3/TRBV12-4
CASSWAGGSRDEQFF | TGCGCCAGCAGCTGGGCGGGGGGCTCTCGGGATGAGCAGTTCTTC | few | TRBJ2-1 | TRBD2 | TRBV5-1
CATSDYFGTSYNEQFF | TGTGCCACCAGTGATTATTTCGGGACTAGCTACAATGAGCAGTTCTTC | few | TRBJ2-1 | TRBD2 | TRBV24-1
CATRGAGSNQPQHF | TGTGCCACCCGCGGGGCAGGGAGCAATCAGCCCCAGCATTTT | . | TRBJ1-5 | . | TRBV24-1
CASTFLAGGQEQYF | TGCGCCAGCACGTTCCTAGCGGGAGGGCAGGAGCAGTACTTC | . | TRBJ2-7 | TRBD2 | TRBV5-1
CASSFGTGLTF | TGTGCCAGCAGTTTCGGGACAGGGTTGACCTTC | . | TRBJ1-2 | TRBD1 | TRBV27
CASSPFGLSSRGPNTEAFF | TGTGCCAGCTCACCGTTCGGGCTCTCATCAAGGGGTCCGAACACTGAAGCTTTCTTT | . | TRBJ1-1 | . | TRBV2
CASSRADRGLANEQFF | TGTGCCAGCAGCCGCGCGGACAGGGGGCTTGCCAATGAGCAGTTCTTC | . | TRBJ2-1 | TRBD1 | TRBV11-1
CASSLDGRAGNEQFF | TGTGCCAGCAGCTTAGACGGGAGGGCGGGCAATGAGCAGTTCTTC | . | TRBJ2-1 | TRBD2 | TRBV7-3
CASSLSGSNTEAFF | TGTGCCAGCAGCTTGTCTGGGAGCAACACTGAAGCTTTCTTT | many | TRBJ1-1 | . | TRBV7-9
CASSPGTPGETQYF | TGTGCCAGCAGCCCCGGGACCCCGGGCGAGACCCAGTACTTC | many | TRBJ2-5 | . | TRBV11-2
CASSQRQGFDTEAFF | TGTGCCAGCAGCCAGAGACAGGGCTTCGACACTGAAGCTTTCTTT | few | TRBJ1-1 | TRBD1 | TRBV6-2/TRBV6-3
CASSLEVRAPHRLFF | TGTGCCAGCAGCTTAGAGGTCAGGGCACCCCATAGACTGTTTTTT | . | TRBJ1-4 | . | TRBV7-2
CASSLDSVLGDTQYF | TGCGCCAGCAGCTTGGACTCGGTACTCGGAGATACGCAGTATTTT | . | TRBJ2-3 | . | TRBV5-1
CASSYSRGPDQPQHF | TGTGCCAGCAGTTACTCCAGGGGGCCGGATCAGCCCCAGCATTTT | . | TRBJ1-5 | TRBD1 | TRBV6-5
CSARDGQGAGYEQFF | TGCAGTGCTAGAGACGGACAGGGGGCAGGCTATGAGCAGTTCTTC | few | TRBJ2-1 | TRBD1 | TRBV20-1
CASSHGLAGGSTRANVLTF | TGTGCCAGCAGCCATGGCCTAGCGGGAGGTTCGACCCGGGCCAACGTCCTGACTTTC | . | TRBJ2-6 | TRBD2 | TRBV14
CASSYSKQSFTEAFF | TGTGCCAGCAGTTACTCTAAACAGTCGTTCACTGAAGCTTTCTTT | . | TRBJ1-1 | . | TRBV6-5
CASSTGQGLGSPLHF | TGCGCCAGCAGCACCGGACAGGGACTGGGATCACCCCTCCACTTT | . | TRBJ1-6 | TRBD1 | TRBV5-1
CASSNMVATYEQYF | TGTGCCAGCAGTAACATGGTGGCGACCTACGAGCAGTACTTC | . | TRBJ2-7 | . | TRBV2
CATSDQGLAGTGELFF | TGTGCCACCAGTGATCAAGGACTAGCGGGCACCGGGGAGCTGTTTTTT | few | TRBJ2-2 | TRBD2 | TRBV24-1
CASSLEVPTDTQYF | TGTGCCAGCAGCCTAGAGGTTCCCACAGATACGCAGTATTTT | few | TRBJ2-3 | . | TRBV7-2
CASRLRNEQFF | TGTGCCAGCAGGCTCCGGAATGAGCAGTTCTTC | few | TRBJ2-1 | . | TRBV28
CASSSQGHEQFF | TGTGCCAGTAGTTCACAGGGGCATGAGCAGTTCTTC | . | TRBJ2-1 | TRBD1 | TRBV19
CASSQAQNYGYEQYF | TGCGCCAGCAGCCAAGCCCAAAACTACGGCTACGAGCAGTACTTC | few | TRBJ2-7 | . | TRBV4-1
CASNLARRTSGIYEQFF | TGCGCCAGCAACCTTGCCCGAAGAACTAGCGGGATCTATGAGCAGTTCTTC | . | TRBJ2-1 | TRBD2 | TRBV5-1
CASSPRTSGSKSAGELFF | TGTGCCAGCAGTCCACGGACTAGCGGGTCAAAATCAGCCGGGGAGCTGTTTTTT | . | TRBJ2-2 | TRBD2 | TRBV27
CASSPTPGRTDTQYF | TGTGCCAGCAGCCCCACCCCGGGCCGTACAGATACGCAGTATTTT | many | TRBJ2-3 | . | TRBV9
CASSPDSYQPQHF | TGTGCCAGCAGTCCGGACAGTTATCAGCCCCAGCATTTT | . | TRBJ1-5 | . | TRBV6-6
CATSRLSNQETQYF | TGTGCCACCAGCAGGCTATCCAACCAAGAGACCCAGTACTTC | . | TRBJ2-5 | . | TRBV15
CASSPPYGASGRNEQFF | TGTGCCAGCAGCCCCCCGTACGGGGCTAGCGGGAGGAATGAGCAGTTCTTC | . | TRBJ2-1 | . | TRBV21-1
CSAREDGDPLGQYF | TGCAGTGCTAGAGAAGACGGGGACCCTCTGGGGCAGTACTTC | few | TRBJ2-7 | . | TRBV20-1
CASSLVPGDQPQHF | TGCGCCAGCAGCTTGGTGCCAGGGGATCAGCCCCAGCATTTT | . | TRBJ1-5 | . | TRBV5-1
CASTSGGENTEAFF | TGTGCCAGCACCAGCGGGGGCGAGAACACTGAAGCTTTCTTT | few | TRBJ1-1 | . | TRBV7-3
CATSDSGTRYF | TGTGCCACCAGTGATAGCGGGACTAGATACTTC | . | TRBJ2-1 | TRBD2 | TRBV24-1
CASSQKGTSGGVQETQYF | TGCGCCAGCAGCCAAAAGGGGACTAGCGGGGGAGTTCAAGAGACCCAGTACTTC | few | TRBJ2-5 | TRBD2 | TRBV4-1
CSAQGQEGTEAFF | TGCAGCGCCCAGGGGCAAGAAGGGACTGAAGCTTTCTTT | few | TRBJ1-1 | . | TRBV29-1
CASSSHPTANQETQYF | TGTGCCAGCAGCTCCCATCCGACGGCCAACCAAGAGACCCAGTACTTC | few | TRBJ2-5 | . | TRBV7-8